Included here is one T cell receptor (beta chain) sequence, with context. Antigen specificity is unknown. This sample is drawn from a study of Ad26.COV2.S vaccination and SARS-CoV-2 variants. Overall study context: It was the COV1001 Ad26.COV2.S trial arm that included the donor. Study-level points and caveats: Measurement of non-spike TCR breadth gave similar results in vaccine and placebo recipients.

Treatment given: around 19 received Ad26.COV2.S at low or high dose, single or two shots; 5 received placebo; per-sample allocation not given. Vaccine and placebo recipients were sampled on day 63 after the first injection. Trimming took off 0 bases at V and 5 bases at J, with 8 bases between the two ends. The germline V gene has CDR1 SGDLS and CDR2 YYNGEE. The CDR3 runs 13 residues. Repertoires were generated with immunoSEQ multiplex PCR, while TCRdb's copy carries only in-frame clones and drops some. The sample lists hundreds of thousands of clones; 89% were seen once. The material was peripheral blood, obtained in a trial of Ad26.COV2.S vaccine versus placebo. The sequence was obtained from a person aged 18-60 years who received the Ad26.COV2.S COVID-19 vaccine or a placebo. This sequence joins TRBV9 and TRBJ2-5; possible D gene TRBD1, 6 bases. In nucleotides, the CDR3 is TGTGCCAGCAGCGTAGGTCAGGGGGAGACCCAGTACTTC. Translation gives CASSVGQGETQYF.